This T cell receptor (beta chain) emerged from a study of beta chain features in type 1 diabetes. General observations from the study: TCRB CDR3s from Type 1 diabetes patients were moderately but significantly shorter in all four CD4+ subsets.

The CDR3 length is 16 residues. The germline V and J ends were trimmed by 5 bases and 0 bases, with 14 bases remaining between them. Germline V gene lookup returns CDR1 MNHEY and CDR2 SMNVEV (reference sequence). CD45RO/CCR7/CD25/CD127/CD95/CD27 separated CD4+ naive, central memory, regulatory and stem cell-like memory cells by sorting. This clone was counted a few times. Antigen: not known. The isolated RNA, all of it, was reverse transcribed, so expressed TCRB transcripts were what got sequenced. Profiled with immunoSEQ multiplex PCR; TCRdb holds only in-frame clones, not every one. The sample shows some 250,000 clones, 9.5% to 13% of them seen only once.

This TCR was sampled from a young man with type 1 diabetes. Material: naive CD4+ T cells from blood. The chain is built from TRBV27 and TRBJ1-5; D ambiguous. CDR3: CASSLRRVSSNQPQHF. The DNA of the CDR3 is TGTGCCAGCAGTCTCCGGAGGGTATCTAGCAATCAGCCCCAGCATTTT.